This is a list of T cell receptor beta chains from one sample in a study of T-cell memory formation after mild COVID-19. One entry per CDR3 protein, called by TCRdb with MiXCR from the 5' RACE reads. The sample consists of about 470,000 distinct CDR3 sequences, approximately 25% of them appearing once. The sample taken for sequencing was PBMCs or a T cell subset sorted from them (not recorded which). All receptors derive from an adult woman who had mild COVID-19 (a few samples of this study predate the infection). Cell type and time point are not known. CDR3s include the opening cysteine and the closing phenylalanine or tryptophan. Fields, in order: CDR3 length, J gene, V gene, CDR3 protein.

13,TRBJ1-2,TRBV10-3,CAISEGSNYGYTF
15,TRBJ2-7,TRBV7-9,CASSLGLGETYEQYF
17,TRBJ1-2,TRBV5-5,CASSLESGDRPLYGYTF
15,TRBJ2-3,TRBV6-6,CASSYGRIGTDTQYF
15,TRBJ2-7,TRBV9,CASSQIGGGDHEQYF
12,TRBJ1-1,TRBV19,CASSMRGTEAFF
12,TRBJ1-1,TRBV11-2,CASSLRGPEAFF
13,TRBJ1-1,TRBV27,CASSPGEVTEAFF
13,TRBJ2-3,TRBV19,CASSARTRDTQYF
16,TRBJ2-5,TRBV4-1,CASSQVGSGYQETQYF
16,TRBJ2-1,TRBV27,CASSWRGNSGYNEQFF
17,TRBJ2-1,TRBV25-1,CASSGFTGLSSYNEQFF
19,TRBJ2-6,TRBV15,CATSRGTGTIPLRANVLTF
14,TRBJ2-7,TRBV5-1,CASKGTSGYYEQYF
14,TRBJ1-1,TRBV10-3,CAIRPREMNTEAFF
15,TRBJ2-4,TRBV27,CASSLWGSAKNIQYF
13,TRBJ2-1,TRBV4-1,CASSSRGGYEQFF
13,TRBJ2-5,TRBV11-2,CASSFEIEETQYF
12,TRBJ2-7,TRBV15,CATRVGENEQYF
17,TRBJ2-3,TRBV5-1,CASSSTPTAWLADTQYF
13,TRBJ2-2,TRBV7-6,CASSRTGTGELFF
14,TRBJ1-1,TRBV5-1,CASSQDRPNTEAFF
12,TRBJ2-7,TRBV6-2/TRBV6-3,CASSYSNEKQYF
16,TRBJ2-1,TRBV20-1,CSARDPSADTYNEQFF
15,TRBJ2-5,TRBV5-1,CASSLAGEGQETQYF
15,TRBJ2-7,TRBV4-3,CASSQELLPPYEQYF
13,TRBJ2-1,TRBV19,CASSKDRGLEQFF
18,TRBJ2-6,TRBV14,CASSHGTGAFSGANVLTF
14,TRBJ1-2,TRBV15,CATSRKTGVYGYTF
13,TRBJ2-1,TRBV29-1,CSALAHAYNEQFF
15,TRBJ2-2,TRBV7-9,CASNSVVHNTGELFF
16,TRBJ2-3,TRBV20-1,CSAREFGGGSTDTQYF
14,TRBJ2-7,TRBV29-1,CSVGGQGASYEQYF
15,TRBJ1-1,TRBV6-5,CASSYSAAMNTEAFF
13,TRBJ1-2,TRBV6-6,CASSYFSGYGYTF
13,TRBJ1-2,TRBV5-1,CASSSDRADGYTF
15,TRBJ2-7,TRBV24-1,CATGSFQGGNYEQYF
17,TRBJ1-1,TRBV5-1,CASSTTLVTNKNTEAFF
14,TRBJ2-5,TRBV20-1,CSASGTRRPETQYF
15,TRBJ1-1,TRBV9,CASSPPDSKGWGAFF
15,TRBJ2-1,TRBV18,CASRAGDHATSEQFF
13,TRBJ2-4,TRBV6-5,CASSRQDENIQYF
13,TRBJ1-2,TRBV24-1,CATRGTQDYGYTF